The TCR beta chain described here comes from a study of T cell changes during pregnancy in multiple sclerosis. Sequencing used immunoSEQ multiplex PCR; TCRdb keeps in-frame clones, though not all of them. The table has roughly 40,000 clones, around 90% seen once. Concerning this clone: The same CDR3 is also encoded by other DNA sequences in this sample.

Sequenced here: CD4+ T cells from peripheral blood mononuclear cells, sampled in the third trimester of pregnancy. The sequence was collected from a female donor with multiple sclerosis, enrolled in a pregnancy study.

CDR3 amino acids: CASSLAPSGSTDTQYF. The CDR3, as DNA: TGTGCCAGCAGCTTAGCGCCTAGCGGGAGCACAGATACGCAGTATTTT. The chain recombines TRBV7-6 with TRBJ2-3, with TRBD2 matching 8 bases. CDR1 is SGHVS, CDR2 FNYEAQ, per germline. There are 16 residues in the CDR3. V was clipped by 0 bases and J by 0 bases; unmatched bases: 2.